This is a list of T cell receptor beta chains from one sample in a study of patients and donors after allogeneic stem cell transplantation. TCRdb re-called the RT-PCR reads with MiXCR, one entry per CDR3 protein. The sample holds about 87,000 distinct CDR3 sequences, roughly 5.2% seen once. Sample: blood, either unsorted or a sorted T cell fraction (not recorded which). Receptors were obtained from a human donor who was either an allogeneic HSCT recipient or a stem cell or donor lymphocyte infusion donor (not recorded which). It is not recorded whose cells these are; they may come from a transplant donor. The CDR3 runs from the conserved cysteine through the conserved F or W. D genes are given only for firm matches. Clone size is not always given. Where it is, it says once, few, many or a class for expanded clones.

d_call clone_size j_call v_call cdr3_length cdr3_aa cdr3_nt
. few TRBJ2-5 TRBV20-1 13 CSASPLLGETQYF TGCAGTGCTAGTCCCCTCTTAGGCGAGACCCAGTACTTC
TRBD1 many TRBJ1-2 TRBV12-3/TRBV12-4 14 CASIGQGHYYGYTF TGTGCCAGCATAGGACAGGGCCACTACTATGGCTACACCTTC
. . TRBJ2-1 TRBV4-1 15 CASSQSGGQHNEQFF TGCGCCAGCAGCCAGAGCGGAGGCCAACACAATGAGCAGTTCTTC
TRBD1 many TRBJ1-2 TRBV5-1 16 CASSYNTGGGNYGYTF TGCGCCAGCAGCTACAATACAGGGGGCGGAAACTATGGCTACACCTTC
TRBD2 many TRBJ2-7 TRBV7-8 14 CASSLLAGGVEQYF TGTGCCAGCAGCTTATTAGCGGGAGGTGTCGAGCAGTACTTC
. many TRBJ1-1 TRBV6-1 14 CASLGRGVNTEAFF TGTGCCAGCCTCGGGCGGGGGGTGAACACTGAAGCTTTCTTT
TRBD1 many TRBJ2-3 TRBV20-1 17 CSATRPYRGPGTDTQYF TGCAGTGCCACAAGGCCATACAGGGGGCCGGGCACAGATACGCAGTATTTT
TRBD1 many TRBJ2-5 TRBV28 14 CASSTTDRGETQYF TGTGCCAGCAGTACTACGGACAGGGGAGAGACCCAGTACTTC
. many TRBJ2-2 TRBV7-8 13 CASSLGVSGELFF TGTGCCAGCAGCTTAGGGGTTTCCGGGGAGCTGTTTTTT
TRBD1 many TRBJ1-1 TRBV20-1 14 CSARGPGGNIEAFF TGCAGTGCTAGGGGGCCAGGGGGTAATATCGAAGCTTTCTTT
. many TRBJ2-7 TRBV7-2 11 CASSLTGEQYF TGTGCCAGCAGCTTAACAGGGGAGCAGTACTTC
. few TRBJ1-6 TRBV27 15 CASSLSRQNNSPLHF TGTGCCAGCAGTTTATCGAGGCAGAATAATTCACCCCTCCACTTT
TRBD1 . TRBJ2-1 TRBV5-4 15 CASSSQGPSTNEQFF TGTGCCAGCAGCTCACAGGGGCCGAGTACCAATGAGCAGTTCTTC
TRBD1 many TRBJ2-1 TRBV11-1 14 CASSLGTGMDEQFF TGTGCCAGCAGCTTAGGGACAGGGATGGATGAGCAGTTCTTC
. many TRBJ2-2 TRBV12-3/TRBV12-4 13 CASSLGVGGELFF TGTGCCAGCAGCCTAGGGGTAGGCGGGGAGCTGTTTTTT
. . TRBJ1-5 TRBV20-1 15 CSAIIPGGGNQPQHF TGCAGTGCTATAATACCGGGAGGAGGCAATCAGCCCCAGCATTTT
. many TRBJ1-6 TRBV5-6 16 CASSFLRDTREGALHF TGTGCCAGCAGCTTTCTCCGGGACACCCGGGAGGGAGCCCTCCACTTT
. many TRBJ2-5 TRBV12-3/TRBV12-4 14 CASRQMAFQETQYF TGTGCCAGCCGCCAGATGGCGTTTCAAGAGACCCAGTACTTC
TRBD2 many TRBJ2-1 TRBV3-1 16 CASSQAGREMGNEQFF TGTGCCAGCAGCCAAGCAGGGCGGGAGATGGGGAATGAGCAGTTCTTC
. many TRBJ2-5 TRBV5-1 16 CASSWKPAGTQETQYF TGCGCCAGCAGCTGGAAGCCGGCGGGAACTCAAGAGACCCAGTACTTC
. few TRBJ2-7 TRBV12-5 14 CASVQGHTSGEQYF TGTGCTAGTGTCCAGGGACACACGTCGGGCGAGCAGTACTTC
. . TRBJ1-4 TRBV13 13 CASSLLGIAQLFF TGTGCCAGCAGCTTACTTGGGATCGCCCAACTGTTTTTT
TRBD1 few TRBJ2-3 TRBV29-1 13 CSVAQGLTDTQYF TGCAGCGTAGCACAGGGGTTAACAGATACGCAGTATTTT
. many TRBJ1-1 TRBV7-9 15 CASSFQGLSVTEAFF TGTGCCAGCAGCTTTCAGGGTTTATCGGTTACTGAAGCTTTCTTT
. many TRBJ2-1 TRBV5-1 15 CASSLEVGQYNEQFF TGCGCCAGCAGCTTGGAGGTAGGCCAGTACAATGAGCAGTTCTTC
. many TRBJ1-5 TRBV4-1 15 CASSQGRQGYQPQHF TGCGCCAGCAGCCAAGGTCGGCAGGGGTATCAGCCCCAGCATTTT
TRBD1 few TRBJ1-2 TRBV6-5 14 CASSFNRGHYGYTF TGTGCCAGCAGTTTTAACAGGGGACACTATGGCTACACCTTC
. many TRBJ2-1 TRBV28 14 CASRGLGRNNEQFF TGTGCCAGCAGAGGACTGGGGAGAAACAATGAGCAGTTCTTC
. few TRBJ2-3 TRBV18 17 CASSPPGLGRVTDTQYF TGTGCCAGCTCACCCCCGGGACTGGGGCGGGTCACAGATACGCAGTATTTT
. many TRBJ2-1 TRBV5-6 15 CASSPVWGRRGEQFF TGTGCCAGCAGCCCTGTATGGGGGCGAAGAGGTGAGCAGTTCTTC
. many TRBJ2-2 TRBV2 16 CASSPDSPGNTGELFF TGTGCCAGCAGTCCTGACAGCCCTGGGAACACCGGGGAGCTGTTTTTT
TRBD1 many TRBJ2-7 TRBV5-5 14 CASSLSGTGKTQYF TGTGCCAGCAGCTTATCCGGGACAGGGAAAACGCAGTACTTC
. many TRBJ1-5 TRBV19 14 CASSGPSGWRPQHF TGTGCCAGTAGTGGGCCATCGGGGTGGAGGCCCCAGCATTTT
. few TRBJ2-5 TRBV6-1 12 CASRLNQETQYF TGTGCCAGCAGACTGAACCAAGAGACCCAGTACTTC
. . TRBJ1-1 TRBV20-1 12 CSATQALSEAFF TGCAGTGCTACCCAGGCCCTCTCTGAAGCTTTCTTT
. few TRBJ2-1 TRBV4-2 15 CASSQEGGNYNEQFF TGTGCCAGCAGCCAAGAGGGCGGCAATTACAATGAGCAGTTCTTC
. many TRBJ1-1 TRBV4-1 15 CASSQVGKRNTEAFF TGCGCCAGCAGCCAAGTCGGGAAAAGGAACACTGAAGCTTTCTTT